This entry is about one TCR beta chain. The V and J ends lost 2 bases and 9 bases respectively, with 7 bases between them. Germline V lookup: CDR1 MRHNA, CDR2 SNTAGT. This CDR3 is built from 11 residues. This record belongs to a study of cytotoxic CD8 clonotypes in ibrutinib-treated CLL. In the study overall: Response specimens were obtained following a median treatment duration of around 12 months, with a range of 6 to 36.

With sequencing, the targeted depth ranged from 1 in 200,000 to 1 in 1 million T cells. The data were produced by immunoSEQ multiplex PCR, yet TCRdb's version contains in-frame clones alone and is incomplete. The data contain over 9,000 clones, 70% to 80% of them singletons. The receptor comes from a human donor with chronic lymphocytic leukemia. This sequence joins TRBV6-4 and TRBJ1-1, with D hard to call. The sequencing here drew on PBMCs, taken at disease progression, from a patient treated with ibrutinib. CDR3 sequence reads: CASSDGLKAFF. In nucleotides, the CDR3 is TGTGCCAGCAGTGACGGGTTGAAAGCTTTCTTT.